This TCR beta chain came from a study of CD8+CD57+ T cells in acquired aplastic anemia. Template material for TCR beta VDJ and CDR3 profiling consisted of genomic DNA. TCRdb passed the reads through MiXCR, listing each CDR3 protein once. The sample holds under 350,000 distinct CDR3 sequences, approximately 57% seen once. Per the germline V gene, CDR1 is LGHNT and CDR2 is FRNRAP. Between the trimmed V and J ends, which lost 0 bases and 4 bases, there was a span of 15 bases. The CDR3 is 16 residues long. Patients included in sequencing had previously demonstrated CD8+CD57+ cell expansion by flow cytometry. There are many counts of this clonotype.

What was sequenced was sorted CD4+, CD8+, or CD8+CD57+ T cells (not recorded which) from PBMCs. V is TRBV12-5 and J is TRBJ2-5, with D perhaps matching TRBD2 (7 bases). The source of this sequence is a human donor with aplastic anemia. The CDR3: CASGLVHGGLAETQYF. CDR3 bases: TGTGCTAGTGGTTTGGTACACGGGGGGCTGGCAGAGACCCAGTACTTC.